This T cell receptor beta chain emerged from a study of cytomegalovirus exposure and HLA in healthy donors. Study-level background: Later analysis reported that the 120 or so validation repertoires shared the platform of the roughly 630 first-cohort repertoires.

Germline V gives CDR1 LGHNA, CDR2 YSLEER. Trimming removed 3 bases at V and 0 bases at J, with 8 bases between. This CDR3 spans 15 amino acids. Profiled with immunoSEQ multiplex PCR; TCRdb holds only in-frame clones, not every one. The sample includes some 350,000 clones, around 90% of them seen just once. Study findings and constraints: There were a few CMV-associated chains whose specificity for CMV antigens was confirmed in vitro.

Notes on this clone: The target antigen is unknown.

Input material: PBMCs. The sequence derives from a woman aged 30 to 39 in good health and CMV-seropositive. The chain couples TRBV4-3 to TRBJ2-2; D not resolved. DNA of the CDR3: TGCGCCAGCAGCCAGGCCCCGGCGAACACCGGGGAGCTGTTTTTT. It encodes CASSQAPANTGELFF.